The entry that follows covers one T cell receptor (beta chain) sequence. This CDR3 is 13 amino acids long. V gave up 2 bases and J gave up 8 bases, with 10 bases separating them. Looked up from germline, CDR1 is GTSNPN and CDR2 is SVGIG (reference sequence). The source of the sample is a study of T cell responses to AZD1222 COVID-19 vaccine. Measured with immunoSEQ multiplex PCR; TCRdb has only the in-frame clones, and not every one. The sample records under 50,000 clones, 88% being singletons. The V gene is TRBV30, the J gene TRBJ1-6; the D gene is possibly TRBD1 (6 bases). This TCR was recovered from an adult who received the MenACWY meningococcal vaccine as a control. The material sequenced was peripheral blood, taken 28 days after the second dose of the MenACWY control vaccine. The CDR3 DNA reads TGTGCCTGGAGTAGGGGGGGAGATTCACCCCTCCACTTT. Translating it yields CAWSRGGDSPLHF. Full variable domain (outside the CDR3, taken from reference TRBV30 and TRBJ1-6): SQTIHQWPATLVQPVGSPLSLECTVEGTSNPNLYWYRQAAGRGLQLLFYSVGIGQISSEVPQNLSASRPQDRQFILSSKKLLLSDSGFYLCAWSRGGDSPLHFGNGTRLTVT.